The 14 T cell receptor beta chains presented below share a single source sample, sequenced in a study of T cell responses to AZD1222 COVID-19 vaccine. Clones were sequenced by immunoSEQ multiplex PCR, and TCRdb holds only the in-frame ones, with some missing. The table has more than 70,000 clones, around 93% seen once. The source was peripheral blood, collected 28 days after the second AZD1222 dose. Receptors were obtained from an adult who received the AZD1222 COVID-19 vaccine.

The chain carries TRBV11-3 and TRBJ2-7, with D possibly TRBD1 on 6 matching bases. This CDR3 spans 13 amino acids. With 5 bases removed from V and 6 bases from J, the gap between germline ends came to 14 bases. CDR1 and CDR2 (germline): SGHNT, YENEEA. The CDR3 sequence: CASSLWTDSEQYF. As DNA, the CDR3 is TGTGCCAGCAGCCTATGGACAGATAGCGAGCAGTACTTC.

The rearrangement uses TRBV28 and TRBJ2-3; TRBD1 matches at 7 bases. CDR3 length: 13 amino acids. V was pared by 7 bases and J by 3 bases, with 4 bases of the junction left unmatched. Germline CDR1 is MDHEN and CDR2 is SYDVKM. The CDR3 coding sequence is TGTGCCAGCATCGACAGGGTTACAGATACGCAGTATTTT. It specifies CASIDRVTDTQYF.

This chain connects TRBV5-1 to TRBJ2-2, with 7 positions matching TRBD1. The germline V gene encodes CDR1 SGHRS and CDR2 YFSETQ. This CDR3 is built from 17 residues. Trimming took 0 bases from V and 1 from J; bases not matched to a gene: 6. CDR3 in amino acids: CASSLAPDRKNTGELFF. In DNA form, the CDR3 reads TGCGCCAGCAGCTTGGCCCCGGACAGGAAGAACACCGGGGAGCTGTTTTTT.

The rearrangement uses TRBV19 and TRBJ2-1; TRBD1 or TRBD2 may be the D gene (5 bases each). Germline CDR1 and CDR2: LNHDA and SQIVND (reference sequence). CDR3 length: 13 residues. The V and J ends lost 6 bases and 2 bases respectively, with 8 bases between them. CDR3 in DNA: TGTGCCAGTAGCGGGACCGCCTACAATGAGCAGTTCTTC. Translation: CASSGTAYNEQFF.

The chain has TRBV19 and TRBJ2-3; the match to TRBD2 covers 10 bases. The CDR3 spans 15 residues. CDR1 LNHDA and CDR2 SQIVND come from the germline V gene (reference sequence). The V and J ends lost 6 bases and 2 bases, in that order; junction bases with no gene match: 5. The CDR3 DNA is TGTGCCAGTAGCCCTAGCGGGAGAGTCACAGATACGCAGTATTTT. This translates into CASSPSGRVTDTQYF.

The chain uses TRBV2 and TRBJ2-7; D may be TRBD1 or TRBD2 (5 bases each). V was trimmed by 8 bases and J by 2 bases, leaving 13 bases between them. CDR1 and CDR2 from the germline V gene are SNHLY and FYNNEI. This CDR3 region has 13 residues. The CDR3 DNA reads as TGTGCCAGCCGGGGACCGCGGACCTACGAGCAGTACTTC. Its translation is CASRGPRTYEQYF.

The genes are TRBV7-9 and TRBJ2-7, with 7 bases lining up with TRBD1. The CDR3 spans 13 residues. V shed 3 bases, J shed 6 bases, and the junction held 5 bases outside the gene matches. The germline V gene has CDR1 SEHNR and CDR2 FQNEAQ (reference sequence). The CDR3 nucleotides read TGTGCCAGCAGCTTCGACAGGGTTGGCGAGCAGTACTTC. The encoded protein is CASSFDRVGEQYF.

This chain's CDR3 is CATRDKALYNEQFF. CDR3 in DNA: TGTGCCACCCGGGATAAAGCCTTGTACAATGAGCAGTTCTTC. The J gene is TRBJ2-1, the V gene TRBV19; the D gene is possibly TRBD2 (5 bases). V was trimmed by 10 bases and J by 4 bases, leaving 17 bases between them. The CDR3 is 14 amino acids. Germline CDR1 and CDR2: LNHDA and SQIVND (reference sequence). Looking up the rest from reference TRBV19 and TRBJ2-1 gives the full variable domain: DGGITQSPKYLFRKEGQNVTLSCEQNLNHDAMYWYRQDPGQGLRLIYYSQIVNDFQKGDIAEGYSVSREKKESFPLTVTSAQKNPTAFYLCATRDKALYNEQFFGPGTRLTVL.

This clone was detected a few times. The J gene is TRBJ1-2, the V gene TRBV6-5, with 10 nucleotides matching TRBD1. The CDR3 consists of 12 residues. V lost 6 bases, J lost 7 bases, and 2 bases stayed unmatched. Germline CDR1 MNHEY, CDR2 SVGAGI. The CDR3 DNA sequence: TGTGCCAGCAGGGGACAGGGGCGTGGCTACACCTTC. This sequence encodes CASRGQGRGYTF.

This clone was detected once. This chain uses TRBV4-2 with TRBJ1-4; TRBD1 might be the D (5 bases). The CDR3 loop spans 15 amino acids. V was clipped by 1 base and J by 2 bases, with 8 bases between them. Germline assignment: CDR1 LGHNA and CDR2 YNFKEQ. In DNA form, the CDR3 reads TGTGCCAGCAGCCAAGCAGAGGGGACTAATGAAAAACTGTTTTTT. It is translated as CASSQAEGTNEKLFF.

The V call is TRBV5-4, the J call TRBJ2-7, with D possibly being TRBD1 or TRBD2 (5 bases each). The ends were cut back, 5 bases at V and 5 bases at J, with 20 bases in the middle. The CDR3 totals 15 residues. Germline assignment: CDR1 SGHNT and CDR2 YYREEE (reference sequence). The CDR3 DNA reads TGTGCCAGCAGTTCCCAAGGGACGATCGACAACGAGCAGTACTTC. It is translated as CASSSQGTIDNEQYF.

V gene TRBV5-6 combines with J gene TRBJ2-7; 9 bases align to TRBD1. J gave up 6 bases and V 4 bases, and 14 bases lay outside the gene matches. This CDR3 is 16 amino acids long. Germline V gene lookup returns CDR1 SGHDT and CDR2 YYEEEE. The CDR3 DNA reads as TGTGCCAGCAGCGAGGTTATACCGGGACAGGGAACCGAGCAGTACTTC. Amino acid sequence: CASSEVIPGQGTEQYF.

The chain is built from TRBV6-6 and TRBJ2-1; TRBD2 matches at 10 bases. Germline V gene data show CDR1 as MNHNY and CDR2 as SVGAGI (reference sequence). The CDR3 contains 14 residues. V lost 5 bases and J lost 6; bases outside the gene matches: 4. The CDR3 DNA follows: TGTGCCAGCAGTAGCGGGAGGGAGGGCAATGAGCAGTTCTTC. It yields the protein CASSSGREGNEQFF.

V and J are TRBV6-5 and TRBJ1-2, with D possibly being TRBD1 (5 bases). The germline V gene has CDR1 MNHEY and CDR2 SVGAGI. This CDR3 has 15 residues. V dropped 8 bases and J dropped 4 bases, with 20 bases sitting between them. CDR3 DNA sequence: TGTGCCAGCGTCGCTTTGAAAGGGGACTCCTATGGCTACACCTTC. Translating gives CASVALKGDSYGYTF.